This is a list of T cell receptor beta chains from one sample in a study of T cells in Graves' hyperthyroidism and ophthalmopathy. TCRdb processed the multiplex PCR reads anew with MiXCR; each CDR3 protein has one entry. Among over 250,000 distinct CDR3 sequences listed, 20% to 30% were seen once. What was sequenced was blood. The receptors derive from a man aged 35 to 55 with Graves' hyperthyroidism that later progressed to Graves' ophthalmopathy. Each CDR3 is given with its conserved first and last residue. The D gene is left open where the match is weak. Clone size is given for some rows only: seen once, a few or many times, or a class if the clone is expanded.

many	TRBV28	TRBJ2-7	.	CASSRSGPHYEQYF	TGTGCCAGCAGCCGGAGTGGCCCCCACTACGAGCAGTACTTC
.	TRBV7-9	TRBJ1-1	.	CASAVRGGAEAFF	TGTGCCAGCGCCGTCAGGGGCGGCGCTGAAGCTTTCTTT
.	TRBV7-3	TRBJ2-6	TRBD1	CASSLHGTGSSGANVLTF	TGTGCCAGCAGCTTACACGGGACAGGGTCCTCTGGGGCCAACGTCCTGACTTTC
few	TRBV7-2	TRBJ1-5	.	CASSPQPYSNQPQHF	TGTGCCAGCAGCCCTCAGCCCTATAGCAATCAGCCCCAGCATTTT
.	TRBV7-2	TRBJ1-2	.	CASSKGVQTYGYTF	TGTGCCAGCAGCAAAGGAGTCCAGACCTATGGCTACACCTTC
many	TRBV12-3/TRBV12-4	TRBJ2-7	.	CASSPQTGSSYEQYF	TGTGCCAGCAGTCCTCAGACAGGTAGCTCCTACGAGCAGTACTTC
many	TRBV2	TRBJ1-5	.	CASGGTTNQPQHF	TGTGCCAGTGGGGGAACAACAAATCAGCCCCAGCATTTT
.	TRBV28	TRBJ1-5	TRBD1	CASSLTGTGVDQPQHF	TGTGCCAGCAGTTTAACCGGGACAGGGGTGGATCAGCCCCAGCATTTT
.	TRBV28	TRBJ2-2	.	CASKPPNTGELFF	TGTGCCAGCAAACCTCCAAACACCGGGGAGCTGTTTTTT
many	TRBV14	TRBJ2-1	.	CASSQAPRFNEQFF	TGTGCCAGCAGCCAAGCTCCGAGATTCAATGAGCAGTTCTTC
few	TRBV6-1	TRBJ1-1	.	CASSEGGFAEAFF	TGTGCCAGCAGTGAGGGGGGGTTCGCTGAAGCTTTCTTT
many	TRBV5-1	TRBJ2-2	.	CASIMQPETNTGELFF	TGCGCCAGCATTATGCAGCCAGAGACGAACACCGGGGAGCTGTTTTTT
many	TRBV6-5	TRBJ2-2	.	CASNIRVGTGELFF	TGTGCCAGCAATATACGTGTCGGGACCGGGGAGCTGTTTTTT
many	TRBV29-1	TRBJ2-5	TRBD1	CSVAGTGKETQYF	TGCAGCGTCGCCGGGACAGGGAAAGAGACCCAGTACTTC
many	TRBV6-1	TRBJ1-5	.	CASNARDSNQPQHF	TGTGCCAGCAATGCACGGGATAGCAATCAGCCCCAGCATTTT
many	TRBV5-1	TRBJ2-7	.	CASSLERSTYEQYF	TGCGCCAGCAGCTTGGAGCGGAGTACCTACGAGCAGTACTTC
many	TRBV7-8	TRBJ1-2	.	CASSLVPGTYGYTF	TGTGCCAGCAGCTTAGTTCCCGGGACCTATGGCTACACCTTC
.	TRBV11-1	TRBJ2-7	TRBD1	CASSYVTRDRRSYEQYF	TGTGCCAGCAGCTATGTCACAAGGGACAGGCGATCCTACGAGCAGTACTTC
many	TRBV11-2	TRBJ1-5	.	CASSLRSTQYSYSNQPQHF	TGTGCCAGCAGCTTACGGTCGACCCAATATTCCTATAGCAATCAGCCCCAGCATTTT
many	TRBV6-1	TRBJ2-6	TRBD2	CASKRDGRAGANVLTF	TGTGCCAGCAAGCGGGACGGGCGAGCTGGGGCCAACGTCCTGACTTTC
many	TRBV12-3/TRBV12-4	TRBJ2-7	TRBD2	CASSPPGTSRHEQYF	TGTGCCAGCAGCCCCCCCGGGACTAGTAGGCACGAGCAGTATTTC
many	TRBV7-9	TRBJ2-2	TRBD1	CASSPDRGTGELFF	TGTGCCAGCAGCCCCGACAGGGGCACCGGGGAGCTGTTTTTT
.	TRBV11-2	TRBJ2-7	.	CASSAPRRGDYEQYF	TGTGCCAGCAGCGCCCCTCGGAGGGGGGACTACGAGCAGTACTTC
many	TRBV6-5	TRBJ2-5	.	CASSYRADQETQYF	TGTGCCAGCAGTTACAGAGCGGACCAAGAGACCCAGTACTTC
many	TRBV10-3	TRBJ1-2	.	CATGPDRKYGYTF	TGTGCCACCGGCCCAGACAGAAAATATGGCTACACCTTC
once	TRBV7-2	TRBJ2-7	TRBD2	CASSPVVAGDDEQYF	TGTGCCAGCAGCCCGGTGGTAGCGGGAGATGACGAGCAGTACTTC
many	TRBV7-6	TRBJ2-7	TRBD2	CASSLDRAGGYEQYF	TGTGCCAGCAGCTTAGATAGAGCGGGAGGGTACGAGCAGTACTTC
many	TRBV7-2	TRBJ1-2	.	CASSLSAQTPPGYTF	TGTGCCAGCAGCTTGTCGGCCCAAACCCCGCCTGGCTACACCTTC
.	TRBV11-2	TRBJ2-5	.	CASSGPQVQGPYQETQYF	TGTGCCAGCAGCGGACCTCAGGTGCAGGGGCCCTACCAAGAGACCCAGTACTTC
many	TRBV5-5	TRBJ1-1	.	CASSLRWGAAEAFF	TGTGCCAGCAGCTTGCGTTGGGGGGCCGCTGAAGCTTTCTTT
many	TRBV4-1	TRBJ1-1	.	CASRNRAVNTEAFF	TGCGCCAGCAGGAACAGGGCAGTGAACACTGAAGCTTTCTTT
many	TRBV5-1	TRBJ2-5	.	CASSLEARRETQYF	TGCGCCAGCAGCTTGGAGGCCCGGAGGGAGACCCAGTACTTC
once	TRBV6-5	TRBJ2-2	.	CASSYSRRLDVGELFF	TGTGCCAGCAGTTACTCGAGGCGGCTCGATGTTGGGGAGCTGTTTTTT
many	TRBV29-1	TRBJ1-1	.	CSVAPTANTEAFF	TGCAGCGTTGCACCGACAGCGAACACTGAAGCTTTCTTT
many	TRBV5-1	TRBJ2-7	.	CASSFQQNSYEQYF	TGCGCCAGCAGCTTTCAACAAAACTCCTACGAGCAGTACTTC
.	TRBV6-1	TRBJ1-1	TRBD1	CASSTGTGNTEAFF	TGTGCCAGCAGTACAGGGACAGGAAACACTGAAGCTTTCTTT
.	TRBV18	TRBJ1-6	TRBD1	CASSPPTRGQGYNSPLHF	TGTGCCAGCTCACCACCTACTAGGGGGCAAGGCTATAATTCACCCCTCCACTTT
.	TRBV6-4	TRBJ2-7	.	CASSDLGPITYEQYF	TGTGCCAGCAGCGACCTAGGACCAATCACCTACGAGCAGTACTTC
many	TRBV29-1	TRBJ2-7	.	CSVLARGSSYEQYF	TGCAGCGTTCTCGCCAGGGGAAGTTCCTACGAGCAGTACTTC
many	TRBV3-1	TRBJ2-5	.	CASSQYVQETQYF	TGTGCCAGCAGCCAGTACGTCCAAGAGACCCAGTACTTC